What follows are 11 T cell receptor beta chains derived from one specimen sequenced in a study of CD8+CD57+ T cells in acquired aplastic anemia. It was genomic DNA that served as the template for profiling TCR beta VDJ and CDR3. MiXCR, applied by TCRdb to the reads, yields one record per CDR3 protein. This sample has approximately 300,000 distinct CDR3 sequences, with under 60% found just once. Selection for sequencing was limited to patients who had shown CD8+CD57+ cell expansion by flow cytometry. The specimen sequenced was sorted CD4+, CD8+, or CD8+CD57+ T cells (not recorded which) from PBMCs. Source of these receptors: a human donor with aplastic anemia.

The chain has TRBV5-1 and TRBJ2-1; D uncertain. Deletions cut 0 bases from V and 7 bases from J, with 11 bases between. Looked up from germline, CDR1 is SGHRS and CDR2 is YFSETQ. The CDR3 is 14 residues long. The CDR3, as DNA: TGCGCCAGCAGCTTGGGCGGCCGCCCTAATGAGCAGTTCTTC. It specifies CASSLGGRPNEQFF. The entire variable domain, with the rest obtained from reference TRBV5-1 and TRBJ2-1, is as follows: KAGVTQTPRYLIKTRGQQVTLSCSPISGHRSVSWYQQTPGQGLQFLFEYFSETQRNKGNFPGRFSGRQFSNSRSEMNVSTLELGDSALYLCASSLGGRPNEQFFGPGTRLTVL.

This chain links TRBV12-5 with TRBJ2-5; D is possibly TRBD2 (6 bases). The CDR3 spans 14 residues. Germline CDR1 and CDR2: LGHNT and FRNRAP. CDR3 residues: CASSRDSSGETQYF. The CDR3 DNA reads TGTGCCAGCAGTCGGGACTCCTCGGGAGAGACCCAGTACTTC.

There are a few counts of this clonotype. A much larger clone differs by one base, so this may be a read error. This chain connects TRBV6-1 to TRBJ2-5; D unclear. The CDR3 has 12 amino acids. Germline V gene sequence: CDR1 MNHNS, CDR2 SASEGT. V was cut by 4 bases and J by 2 bases, with 5 bases left in between. The CDR3 DNA sequence: TGTGCCAGCAGTGTGGGGCAAGAGACCCAGTACTTC. Translating gives CASSVGQETQYF.

This chain connects TRBV7-8 to TRBJ2-7; TRBD1 is a possible D gene (5 bases). This CDR3 has 16 amino acids. Germline CDR1 SGHVS, CDR2 FQNEAQ. V lost 4 bases and J lost 1, with 17 bases in between. CDR3 residues: CASSSIRSGKSYEQYF. CDR3 nucleotides: TGTGCCAGCAGCTCCATCCGATCAGGGAAATCCTACGAGCAGTACTTC.

This clonotype was picked up many times. The chain combines TRBV29-1 with TRBJ2-5, with TRBD1 identical over 8 bases. Germline lookup yields CDR1 SQVTM and CDR2 ANQGSEA. This CDR3 has 14 amino acids. With 6 bases clipped from V and 1 base from J, the junction kept 7 bases outside the gene matches. The CDR3 is CSVGQGLAQETQYF. For the CDR3, the DNA is TGCAGCGTCGGACAGGGTCTGGCCCAAGAGACCCAGTACTTC.

This chain uses TRBV7-2 with TRBJ2-1; D might be TRBD2 (5 bases). Germline V CDR1 and CDR2: SGHTA, FQGNSA. The CDR3 is made up of 14 amino acids. V was cut by 9 bases and J by 6 bases, with 18 bases left in between. In DNA, the CDR3 is TGTGCCAGTAGTATGCGGGCTAGCAGCAATGAGCAGTTCTTC. Residues: CASSMRASSNEQFF. Using reference TRBV7-2 and TRBJ2-1 for the parts outside the CDR3, the full variable domain is GAGVSQSPSNKVTEKGKDVELRCDPISGHTALYWYRQSLGQGLEFLIYFQGNSAPDKSGLPSDRFSAERTGGSVSTLTIQRTQQEDSAVYLCASSMRASSNEQFFGPGTRLTVL.

A note on this clonotype: One end of the junction does not line up with germline, which may come from a read error. V is TRBV9 and J is TRBJ1-6, with a tentative D call TRBD1 (5 bases). CDR1 and CDR2 from the germline V gene are SGDLS and YYNGEE. The CDR3 totals 15 residues. CDR3 in amino acids: CASSHGAVNNSPLHF. Here the CDR3 DNA reads TGTGCCAGCAGCCACGGGGCAGTAAATAACTCACCCCTCCACTTT.

This clonotype has only a few counts. The V and J genes are TRBV24-1 and TRBJ2-1; 14 bases fit TRBD2. After removal of 4 bases from V and 0 bases from J, the junction contained 16 bases not matched to a gene. In germline, CDR1 is KGHDR, CDR2 SFDVKD. CDR3 length equals 22 residues. This chain's CDR3 is CATSDPTPGTSGGRTSYNEQFF. The CDR3 region has the DNA TGTGCCACCAGTGACCCGACCCCTGGGACTAGCGGGGGCCGTACCTCCTACAATGAGCAGTTCTTC.

V and J are TRBV5-1 and TRBJ2-1, with D possibly being TRBD2 (6 bases). The germline gives CDR1 SGHRS, CDR2 YFSETQ. Trimming pared 0 bases from V and 8 bases from J, leaving 24 bases between. The CDR3 runs 18 residues. Here the CDR3 reads CASSLVGARRGGWDEQFF. As DNA, the CDR3 is TGCGCCAGCAGCTTGGTCGGGGCGCGTAGGGGAGGATGGGATGAGCAGTTCTTC.

This clonotype was detected ten times or more. This sequence joins TRBV6-6 and TRBJ2-5; 10 bases line up with TRBD2. Germline V lookup: CDR1 MNHNY, CDR2 SVGAGI (reference sequence). V lost 5 bases and J lost 3; bases outside the gene matches: 3. The CDR3 covers 14 residues. CDR3 sequence reads: CASSNSGGKETQYF. CDR3 DNA sequence: TGTGCCAGCAGTAATAGCGGGGGGAAAGAGACCCAGTACTTC.

The gene calls are TRBV7-6 and TRBJ2-7, with a possible D match to TRBD1 (5 bases). Germline lookup yields CDR1 SGHVS and CDR2 FNYEAQ. Trimming left V 1 base short and J 6 bases short, with 16 bases between. The CDR3 covers 15 residues. This chain's CDR3 is CASSLGWVFQGEQYF. DNA for the CDR3: TGTGCCAGCAGCTTAGGTTGGGTATTCCAGGGCGAGCAGTACTTC.